This T cell receptor (beta chain) was sequenced for a study of T cells in Graves' hyperthyroidism and ophthalmopathy (dated by TCRdb to between 2018 and 2021). Turning to the overall study: Peripheral blood samples were taken at the time of initial diagnosis, prior to any treatment. TCR V-J signatures able to tell the groups apart were searched for in a discovery cohort of 95 to 100 patients, of whom 43 had Graves' ophthalmopathy and under 65 had stable Graves' hyperthyroidism. Whether ophthalmopathy could be predicted prospectively was tested in an independent validation cohort made up of approximately 19 hyperthyroidism patients plus 17 patients who later progressed to ophthalmopathy. The 95 to 100 discovery patients were randomly split 7:3 into training and test sets. In addition, the study compared T-cell repertoires in thyroid tissue and in blood from over 5 Graves' hyperthyroidism patients. After sampling, hyperthyroidism patients received methimazole starting at 30 mg daily, and ophthalmopathy patients received high-dose intravenous methylprednisolone. The paper reports TCR Vbeta CDR3 sequencing of roughly 140 peripheral blood samples: some 44 ophthalmopathy, under 80 hyperthyroidism and around 17 progressor patients.

The study at large found these results: In cross-validation, a model built on a 13 V-J signature told ophthalmopathy apart from stable hyperthyroidism with under 90% sensitivity and roughly 81% specificity, and in testing the same model reached 80%/75%. No statistical method was used to set the sample size in advance, and investigators knew the group allocation. In validation, the model predicted progression to ophthalmopathy a median of roughly 6.5 months before onset, with 70% to 71% sensitivity and 72.22% specificity. Most expanded thyroid clonotypes (frequency above 0.001) were also detected in blood, suggesting blood repertoires may reflect thyroid immune responses.

This clonotype was found a few times. Its target antigen remains unknown. No clone much larger than this one lies a single base away; base qualities are absent. In the ophthalmopathy patients, disease was moderately to severely active, with a Clinical Activity Score of 3 or more, a NOSPECS grade of 4 or more, and a duration of less than 3 months. The study excluded patients with uncontrolled infections, other autoimmune diseases, pregnancy or lactation. Diagnoses relied on clinical symptoms, serum thyroxine and TRAb, thyroid ultrasound and orbital computed tomography. Ficoll-Paque density gradient centrifugation was used to isolate PBMCs from 8.5 to 10 ml of fresh peripheral blood. Total RNA was extracted using Trizol reagent, and RNA quality was assessed on an Agilent 2100 Bioanalyzer. The TCR beta CDR3 regions were amplified from the RNA transcripts. For the first round of RT-PCR on the TCR CDR3, the HTBI primer set was used together with the Qiagen OneStep RT-PCR kit. The libraries were constructed in a second round of multiplex PCR and then size-selected and purified. Sequencing of the libraries was done on an Illumina HiSeq2000 using paired-end 100 bp reads. In the paper's pipeline: SOAPnuke was used to process the raw data, with reads discarded if the reads contained adapters or uncalled bases, had a mean Phred below 15, or lacked an exact constant-primer or identifier match. High-quality paired reads were merged with COPE v1.2.5, and unique nucleotide sequences were defined as clonotypes. MiTCR v1.1 was used to align clonotypes to the IMGT TRBV, TRBD and TRBJ reference segments. Only V-J combinations with frequency above 0.0001, covering approximately 99% of repertoires, were analysed. The TCS score was defined as the ratio of F50 (clonal expansion) to E x V (chaos), calculated using BLOSUM62-based TCRdist between CDR3 peptides within each V-J. Welch's t-statistics and random forest reduced roughly 530 V-J features to 13, which were used in a naive Bayes classifier (R e1071). TCRdb handled the public reads itself, with Q25 trimming in fastp and clone calling in MiXCR, and kept productive beta chains. For every CDR3 protein sequence, its rows merge into one entry that carries the most common genes and DNA. The V and J calls shown here were made by TCRdb, not taken from the authors' results. Within this sample are around 690,000 distinct CDR3 sequences, with 20% of them counted one time only. The ten largest clones represent 30% to 40% of the sample.

Sequences were obtained from blood. The clonotype originates from a young man with Graves' ophthalmopathy.

CDR3 protein: CSARPAERGANYGYTF. The DNA reads as follows: TGCAGTGCTAGACCCGCCGAGAGGGGAGCTAACTATGGCTACACCTTC. The receptor chain draws on TRBV20-1 and TRBJ1-2; the D segment could be TRBD1, given 5 matching bases. CDR1 and CDR2 are drawn from the germline V gene (reference sequence): DFQATT, SNEGSKA. CDR3 length: 16 amino acids, cysteine to phenylalanine. CDR3 DNA is the only sequence kept; it has 48 bases, read in frame from the first base. V and J are truncated by 2 bases and 0 bases respectively, leaving an intervening sequence of 16 bases.